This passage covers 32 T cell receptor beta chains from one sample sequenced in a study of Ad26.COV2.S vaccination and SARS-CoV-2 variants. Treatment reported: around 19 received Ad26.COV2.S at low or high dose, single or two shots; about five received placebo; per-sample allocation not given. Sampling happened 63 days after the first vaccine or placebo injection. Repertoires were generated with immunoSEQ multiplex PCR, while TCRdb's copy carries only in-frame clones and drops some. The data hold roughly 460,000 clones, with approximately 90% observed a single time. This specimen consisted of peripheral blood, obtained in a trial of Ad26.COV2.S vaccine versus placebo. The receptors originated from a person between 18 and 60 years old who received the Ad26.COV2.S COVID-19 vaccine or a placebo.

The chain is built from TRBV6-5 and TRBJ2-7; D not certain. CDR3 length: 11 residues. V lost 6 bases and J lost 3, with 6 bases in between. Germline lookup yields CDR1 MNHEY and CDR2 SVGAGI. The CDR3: CASRQNYEQYF. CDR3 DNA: TGTGCCAGCAGACAAAACTACGAGCAGTACTTC.

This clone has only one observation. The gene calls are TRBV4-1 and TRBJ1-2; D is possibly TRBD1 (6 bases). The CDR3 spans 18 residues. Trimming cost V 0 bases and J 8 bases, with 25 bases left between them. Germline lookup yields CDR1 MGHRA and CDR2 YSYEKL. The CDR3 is CASSQDTDSGTNYGGYTF. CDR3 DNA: TGCGCCAGCAGCCAAGATACGGACAGCGGGACTAACTATGGAGGCTACACCTTC.

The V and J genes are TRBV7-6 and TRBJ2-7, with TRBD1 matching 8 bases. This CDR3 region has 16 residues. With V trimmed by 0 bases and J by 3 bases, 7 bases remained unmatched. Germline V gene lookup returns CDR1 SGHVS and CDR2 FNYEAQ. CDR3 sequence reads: CASSLAEPTGGYEQYF. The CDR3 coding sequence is TGTGCCAGCAGCTTAGCGGAGCCTACAGGGGGCTACGAGCAGTACTTC.

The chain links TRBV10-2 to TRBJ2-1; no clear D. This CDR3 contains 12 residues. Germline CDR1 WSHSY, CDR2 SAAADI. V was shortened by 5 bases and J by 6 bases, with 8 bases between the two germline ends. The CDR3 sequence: CASSRPGNEQFF. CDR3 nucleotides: TGCGCCAGCAGTAGACCGGGCAATGAGCAGTTCTTC.

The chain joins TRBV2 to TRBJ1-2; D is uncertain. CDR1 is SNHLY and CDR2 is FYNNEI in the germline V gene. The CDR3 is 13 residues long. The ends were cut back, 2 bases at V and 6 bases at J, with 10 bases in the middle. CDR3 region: CASSETVDHGYTF. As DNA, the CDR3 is TGTGCCAGCAGTGAAACAGTTGATCATGGCTACACCTTC.

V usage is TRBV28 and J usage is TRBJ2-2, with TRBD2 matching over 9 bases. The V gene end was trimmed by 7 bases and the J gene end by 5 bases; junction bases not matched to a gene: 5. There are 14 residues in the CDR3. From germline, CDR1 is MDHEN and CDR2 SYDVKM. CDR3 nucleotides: TGTGCCAGCAAGCGGGAGGTTATGACCGGGGAGCTGTTTTTT. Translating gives CASKREVMTGELFF.

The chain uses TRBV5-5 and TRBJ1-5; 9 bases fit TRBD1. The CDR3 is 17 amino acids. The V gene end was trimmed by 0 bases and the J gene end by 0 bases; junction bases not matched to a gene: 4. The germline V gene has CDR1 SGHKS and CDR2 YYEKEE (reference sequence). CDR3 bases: TGTGCCAGCAGCTTGGACAGGGGGCTAACTAGCAATCAGCCCCAGCATTTT. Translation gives CASSLDRGLTSNQPQHF.

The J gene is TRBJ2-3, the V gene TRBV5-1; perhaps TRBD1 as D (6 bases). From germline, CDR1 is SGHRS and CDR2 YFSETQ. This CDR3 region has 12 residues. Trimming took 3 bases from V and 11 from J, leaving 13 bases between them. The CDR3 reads CASSWDTSMQYF. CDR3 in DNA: TGCGCCAGCAGCTGGGACACCAGTATGCAGTATTTT.

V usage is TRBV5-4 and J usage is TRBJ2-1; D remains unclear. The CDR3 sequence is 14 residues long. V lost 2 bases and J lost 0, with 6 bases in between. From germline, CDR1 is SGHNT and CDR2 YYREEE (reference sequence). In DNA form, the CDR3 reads TGTGCCAGCAGCTTTCAGAGCTCCTACAATGAGCAGTTCTTC. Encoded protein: CASSFQSSYNEQFF.

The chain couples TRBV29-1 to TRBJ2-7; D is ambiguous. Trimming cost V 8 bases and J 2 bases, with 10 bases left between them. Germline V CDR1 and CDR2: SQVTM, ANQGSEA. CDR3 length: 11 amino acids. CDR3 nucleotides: TGCAGCATCCGTGGGACCTACGAGCAGTACTTC. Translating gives CSIRGTYEQYF.

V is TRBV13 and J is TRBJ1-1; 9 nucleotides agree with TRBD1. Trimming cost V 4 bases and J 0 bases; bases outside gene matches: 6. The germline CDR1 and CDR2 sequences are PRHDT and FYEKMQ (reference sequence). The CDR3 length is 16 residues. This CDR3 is CASSSGQGVVNTEAFF. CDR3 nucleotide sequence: TGTGCCAGCAGCTCGGGACAGGGTGTTGTGAACACTGAAGCTTTCTTT. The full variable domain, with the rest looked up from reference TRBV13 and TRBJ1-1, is AAGVIQSPRHLIKEKRETATLKCYPIPRHDTVYWYQQGPGQDPQFLISFYEKMQSDKGSIPDRFSAQQFSDYHSELNMSSLELGDSALYFCASSSGQGVVNTEAFFGQGTRLTVV.

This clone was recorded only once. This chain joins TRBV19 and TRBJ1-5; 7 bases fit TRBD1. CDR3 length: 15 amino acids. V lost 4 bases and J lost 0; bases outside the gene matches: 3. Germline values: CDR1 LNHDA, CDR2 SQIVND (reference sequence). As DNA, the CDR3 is TGTGCCAGTAGTAGCGGGACAGTTAGCAATCAGCCCCAGCATTTT. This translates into CASSSGTVSNQPQHF. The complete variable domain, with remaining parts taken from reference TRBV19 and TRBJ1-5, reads DGGITQSPKYLFRKEGQNVTLSCEQNLNHDAMYWYRQDPGQGLRLIYYSQIVNDFQKGDIAEGYSVSREKKESFPLTVTSAQKNPTAFYLCASSSGTVSNQPQHFGDGTRLSIL.

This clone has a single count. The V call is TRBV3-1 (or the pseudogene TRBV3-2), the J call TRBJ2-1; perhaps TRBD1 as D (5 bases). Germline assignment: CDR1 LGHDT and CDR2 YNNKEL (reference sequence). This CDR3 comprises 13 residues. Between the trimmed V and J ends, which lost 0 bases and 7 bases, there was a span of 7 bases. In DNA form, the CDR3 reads TGTGCCAGCAGCCAAGATTCAGGGAATGAGCAGTTCTTC. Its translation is CASSQDSGNEQFF.

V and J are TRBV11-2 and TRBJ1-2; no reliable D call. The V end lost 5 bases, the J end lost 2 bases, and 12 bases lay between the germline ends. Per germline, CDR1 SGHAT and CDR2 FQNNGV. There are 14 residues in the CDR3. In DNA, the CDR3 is TGTGCCAGCAGCCTAACCGGGCAAAACTATGGCTACACCTTC. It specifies CASSLTGQNYGYTF.

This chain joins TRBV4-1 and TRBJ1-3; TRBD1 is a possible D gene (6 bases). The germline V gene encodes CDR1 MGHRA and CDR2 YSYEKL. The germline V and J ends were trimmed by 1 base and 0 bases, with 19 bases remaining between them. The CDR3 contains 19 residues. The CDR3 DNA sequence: TGCGCCAGCAGCCAAGCCCTGGGACAAGGAATTTACTCTGGAAACACCATATATTTT. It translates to CASSQALGQGIYSGNTIYF.

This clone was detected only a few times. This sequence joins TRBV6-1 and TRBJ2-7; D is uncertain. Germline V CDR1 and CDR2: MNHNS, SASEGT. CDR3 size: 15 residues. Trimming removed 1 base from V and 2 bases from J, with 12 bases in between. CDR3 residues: CASSEVGGVPYEQYF. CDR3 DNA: TGTGCCAGCAGTGAAGTAGGTGGAGTTCCCTACGAGCAGTACTTC.

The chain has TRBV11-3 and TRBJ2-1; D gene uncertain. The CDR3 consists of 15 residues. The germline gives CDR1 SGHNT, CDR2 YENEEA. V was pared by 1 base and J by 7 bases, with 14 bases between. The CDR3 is CASSLGQTLNNEQFF. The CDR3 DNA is TGTGCCAGCAGCTTAGGGCAGACACTTAATAATGAGCAGTTCTTC.

The CDR3 reads CASKVGTTGELFF. CDR3 nucleotides: TGTGCCAGCAAGGTGGGCACCACCGGGGAGCTGTTTTTT. The chain recombines TRBV6-5 with TRBJ2-2; no firm D call. The V and J ends lost 7 bases and 4 bases respectively, with 10 bases between them. The germline CDR1 and CDR2 sequences are MNHEY and SVGAGI. CDR3 length equals 13 residues.

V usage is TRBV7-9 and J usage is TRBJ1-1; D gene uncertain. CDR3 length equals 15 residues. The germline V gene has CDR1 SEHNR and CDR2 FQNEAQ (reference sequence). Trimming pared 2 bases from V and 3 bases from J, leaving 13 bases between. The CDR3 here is CASSLNTRYDTEAFF. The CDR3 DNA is TGTGCCAGCAGCTTAAATACAAGGTATGACACTGAAGCTTTCTTT.

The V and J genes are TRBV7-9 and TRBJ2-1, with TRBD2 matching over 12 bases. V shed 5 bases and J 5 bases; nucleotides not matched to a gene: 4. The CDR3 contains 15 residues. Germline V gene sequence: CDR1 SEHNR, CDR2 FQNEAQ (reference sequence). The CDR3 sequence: CASSPRLAGDNEQFF. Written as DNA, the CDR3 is TGTGCCAGCAGCCCGAGACTAGCGGGGGACAATGAGCAGTTCTTC.

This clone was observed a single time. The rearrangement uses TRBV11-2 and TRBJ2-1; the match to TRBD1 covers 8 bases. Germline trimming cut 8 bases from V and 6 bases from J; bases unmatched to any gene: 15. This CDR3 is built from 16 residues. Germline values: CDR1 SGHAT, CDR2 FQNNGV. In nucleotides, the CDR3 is TGTGCCAGCGCTCTCCAACCACAGGGGACAGGCAATGAGCAGTTCTTC. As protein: CASALQPQGTGNEQFF.

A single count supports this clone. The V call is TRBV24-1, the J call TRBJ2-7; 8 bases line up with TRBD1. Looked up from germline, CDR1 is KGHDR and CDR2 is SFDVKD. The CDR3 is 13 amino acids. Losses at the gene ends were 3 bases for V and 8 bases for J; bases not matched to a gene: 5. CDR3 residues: CATSDPGQAQQYF. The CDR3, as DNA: TGTGCCACCAGTGATCCGGGACAGGCCCAGCAGTACTTC.

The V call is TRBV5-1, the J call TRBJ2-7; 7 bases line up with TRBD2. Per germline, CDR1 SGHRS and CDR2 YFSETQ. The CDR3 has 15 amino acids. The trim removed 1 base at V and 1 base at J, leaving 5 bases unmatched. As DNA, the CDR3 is TGCGCCAGCAGCTTGCCTGGACTAGATTCCTACGAGCAGTACTTC. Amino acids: CASSLPGLDSYEQYF.

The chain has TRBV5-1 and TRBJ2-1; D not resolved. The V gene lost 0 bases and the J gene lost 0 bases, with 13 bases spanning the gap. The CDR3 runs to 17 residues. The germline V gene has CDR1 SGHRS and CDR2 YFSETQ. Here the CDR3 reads CASSLVGSLSSYNEQFF. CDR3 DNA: TGCGCCAGCAGCTTGGTCGGTTCCCTGAGCTCCTACAATGAGCAGTTCTTC.

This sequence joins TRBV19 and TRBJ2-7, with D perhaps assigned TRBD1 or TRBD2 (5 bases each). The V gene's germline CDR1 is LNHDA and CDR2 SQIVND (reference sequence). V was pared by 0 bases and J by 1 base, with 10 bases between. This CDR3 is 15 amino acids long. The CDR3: CASSIDFRESYEQYF. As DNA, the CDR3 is TGTGCCAGTAGTATAGACTTCAGGGAGTCCTACGAGCAGTACTTC.

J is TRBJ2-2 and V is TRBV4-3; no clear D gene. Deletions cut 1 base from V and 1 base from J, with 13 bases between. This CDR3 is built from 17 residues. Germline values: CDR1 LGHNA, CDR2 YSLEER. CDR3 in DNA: TGCGCCAGCAGCCAAGGATCCCCATGGGGGAACACCGGGGAGCTGTTTTTT. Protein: CASSQGSPWGNTGELFF.

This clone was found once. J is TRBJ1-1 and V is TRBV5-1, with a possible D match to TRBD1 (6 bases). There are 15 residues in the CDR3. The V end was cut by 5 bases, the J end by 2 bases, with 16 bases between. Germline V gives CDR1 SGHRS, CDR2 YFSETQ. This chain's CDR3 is CASRSPGTSNTEAFF. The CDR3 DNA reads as TGCGCCAGCAGATCACCCGGGACAAGTAACACTGAAGCTTTCTTT.

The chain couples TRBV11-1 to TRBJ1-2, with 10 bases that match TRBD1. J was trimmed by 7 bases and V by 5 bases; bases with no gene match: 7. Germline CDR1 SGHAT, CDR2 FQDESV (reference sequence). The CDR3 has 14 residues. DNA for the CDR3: TGTGCCAGCAGCGAAATCCGGGACAGGGGTGGCTACACCTTC. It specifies CASSEIRDRGGYTF. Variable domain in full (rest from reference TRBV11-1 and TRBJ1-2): EAEVAQSPRYKITEKSQAVAFWCDPISGHATLYWYRQILGQGPELLVQFQDESVVDDSQLPKDRFSAERLKGVDSTLKIQPAELGDSAMYLCASSEIRDRGGYTFGSGTRLTVV.

CDR3 in DNA: TGTGCCAGCAGGACCTTTATTACAACTAATGAAAAACTGTTTTTT. Translated: CASRTFITTNEKLFF. This rearrangement joins TRBV5-5 to TRBJ1-4; D ambiguous. Germline V gene sequence: CDR1 SGHKS, CDR2 YYEKEE (reference sequence). Trimming pared 5 bases from V and 0 bases from J, leaving 11 bases between. The CDR3 length is 15 residues.

As DNA, the CDR3 is TGTGCCAGCAGCCAAGCCATACAGGGTAGGAATTCACCCCTCCACTTT. Residues: CASSQAIQGRNSPLHF. The rearrangement uses TRBV4-2 and TRBJ1-6; a possible D gene is TRBD1 (6 bases). With 1 base removed from V and 7 bases from J, the gap between germline ends came to 14 bases. The CDR3 spans 16 residues. Germline V gene sequence: CDR1 LGHNA, CDR2 YNFKEQ.

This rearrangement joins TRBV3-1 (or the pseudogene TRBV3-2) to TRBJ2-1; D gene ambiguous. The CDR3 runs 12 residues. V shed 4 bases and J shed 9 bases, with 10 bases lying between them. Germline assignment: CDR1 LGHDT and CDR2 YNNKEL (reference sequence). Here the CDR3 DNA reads TGTGCCAGCAGCCCCCGGGCGGCTGAGCAGTTCTTC. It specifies CASSPRAAEQFF.

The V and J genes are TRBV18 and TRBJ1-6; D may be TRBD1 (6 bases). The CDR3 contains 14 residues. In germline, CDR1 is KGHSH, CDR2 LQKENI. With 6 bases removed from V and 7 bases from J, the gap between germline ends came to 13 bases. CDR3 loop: CASSKDSKNSPLHF. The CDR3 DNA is TGTGCCAGCTCTAAGGACAGTAAGAATTCACCCCTCCACTTT.